This T cell receptor beta chain was profiled in a study of T cell changes during pregnancy in multiple sclerosis. The germline gives CDR1 SGHAT, CDR2 FQNNGV. The CDR3 extends over 12 amino acids. V was shortened by 4 bases and J by 10 bases, with 13 bases between the two germline ends. This clone was observed a handful of times. Some clones are missing from TCRdb's copy, which holds only in-frame ones; the method was immunoSEQ multiplex PCR. The sample carries about 54,000 clones, 75% to 95% recorded once. Sequenced material: peripheral blood, taken after pregnancy. The gene calls are TRBV11-2 and TRBJ1-1; D may be TRBD1 (5 bases). This receptor was obtained from a female donor in good health, enrolled as a control in a pregnancy study. DNA of the CDR3: TGTGCCAGCAGCTCCTCTGGGGGACTAGCTTTCTTT. Encoded protein: CASSSSGGLAFF.